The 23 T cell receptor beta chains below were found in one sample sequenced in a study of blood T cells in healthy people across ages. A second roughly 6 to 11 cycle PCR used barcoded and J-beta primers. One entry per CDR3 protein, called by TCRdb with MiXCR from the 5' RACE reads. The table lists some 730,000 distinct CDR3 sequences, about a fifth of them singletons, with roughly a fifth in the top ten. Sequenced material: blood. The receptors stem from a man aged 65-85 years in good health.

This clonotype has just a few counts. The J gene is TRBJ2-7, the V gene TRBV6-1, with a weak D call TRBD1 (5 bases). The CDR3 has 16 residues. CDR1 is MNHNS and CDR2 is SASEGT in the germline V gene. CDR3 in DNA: TGTGCCAGCAGTGAAATCAGAACAGGAAGCTCCCACGAGCAGTACGTC. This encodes CASSEIRTGSSHEQYV.

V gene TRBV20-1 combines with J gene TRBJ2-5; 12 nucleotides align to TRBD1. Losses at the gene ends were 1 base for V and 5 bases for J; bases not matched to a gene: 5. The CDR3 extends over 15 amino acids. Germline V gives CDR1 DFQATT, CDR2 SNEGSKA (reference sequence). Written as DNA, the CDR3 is TGCAGTGCTAGAGCTGGGACAGGGGGCAGGGAGACCCAGTACTTC. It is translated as CSARAGTGGRETQYF.

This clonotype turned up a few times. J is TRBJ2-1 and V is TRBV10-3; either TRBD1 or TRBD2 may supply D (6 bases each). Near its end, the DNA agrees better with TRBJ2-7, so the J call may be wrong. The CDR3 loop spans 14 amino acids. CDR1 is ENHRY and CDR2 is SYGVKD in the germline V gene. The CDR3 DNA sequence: TGTGCCATCAGTGAGAGGGGGGCCCAGGGAGAGCAGTACGTC. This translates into CAISERGAQGEQYV.

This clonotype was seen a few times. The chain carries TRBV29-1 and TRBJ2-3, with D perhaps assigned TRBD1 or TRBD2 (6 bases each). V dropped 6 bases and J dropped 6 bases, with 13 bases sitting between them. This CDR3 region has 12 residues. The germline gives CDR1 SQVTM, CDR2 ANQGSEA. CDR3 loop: CSVSWGADTQYF. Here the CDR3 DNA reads TGCAGCGTGAGTTGGGGGGCTGATACGCAGTATTTT.

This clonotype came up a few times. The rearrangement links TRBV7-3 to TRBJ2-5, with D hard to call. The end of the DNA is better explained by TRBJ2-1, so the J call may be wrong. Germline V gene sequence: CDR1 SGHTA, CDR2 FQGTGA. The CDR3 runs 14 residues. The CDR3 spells CASSPQSFSDEQFF. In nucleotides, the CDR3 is TGTGCCAGCAGCCCCCAAAGCTTCAGCGATGAGCAGTTCTTC.

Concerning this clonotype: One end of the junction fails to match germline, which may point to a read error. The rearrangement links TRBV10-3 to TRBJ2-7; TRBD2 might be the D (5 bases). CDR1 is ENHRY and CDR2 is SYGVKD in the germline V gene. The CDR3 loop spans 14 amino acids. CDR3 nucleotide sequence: TGTGCCGTCAGTGAGAGGGAAGGTCCCTACGAGCAGTACTTC. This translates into CAVSEREGPYEQYF.

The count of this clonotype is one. In DNA form, the CDR3 reads TGTGCCAGCAGCTTAGGTCAGGGGTTCTCGGAGGCTTTCTTT. The encoded protein is CASSLGQGFSEAFF. The chain joins TRBV11-3 to TRBJ1-1; possible D gene TRBD1, 6 bases. The germline CDR1 and CDR2 sequences are SGHNT and YENEEA. The germline V and J ends were trimmed by 1 base and 11 bases, with 17 bases remaining between them. The CDR3 runs to 14 residues. Full variable domain (missing parts from reference TRBV11-3 and TRBJ1-1): EAGVVQSPRYKIIEKKQPVAFWCNPISGHNTLYWYLQNLGQGPELLIRYENEEAVDDSQLPKDRFSAERLKGVDSTLKIQPAELGDSAVYLCASSLGQGFSEAFFGQGTRLTVV.

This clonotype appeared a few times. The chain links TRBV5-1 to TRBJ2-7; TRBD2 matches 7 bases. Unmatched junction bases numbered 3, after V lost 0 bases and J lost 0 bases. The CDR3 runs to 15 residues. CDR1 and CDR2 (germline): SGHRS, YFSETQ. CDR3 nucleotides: TGCGCCAGCAGCTTGGAAGCGGGGCACTCCTACGAGCAGTACTTC. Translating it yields CASSLEAGHSYEQYF.

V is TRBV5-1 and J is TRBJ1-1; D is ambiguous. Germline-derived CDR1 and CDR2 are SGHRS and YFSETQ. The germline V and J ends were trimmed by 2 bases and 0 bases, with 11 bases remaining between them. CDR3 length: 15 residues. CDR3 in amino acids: CASSFQVSMNTEAFF. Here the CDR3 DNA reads TGCGCCAGCAGCTTTCAGGTTTCCATGAACACTGAAGCTTTCTTT.

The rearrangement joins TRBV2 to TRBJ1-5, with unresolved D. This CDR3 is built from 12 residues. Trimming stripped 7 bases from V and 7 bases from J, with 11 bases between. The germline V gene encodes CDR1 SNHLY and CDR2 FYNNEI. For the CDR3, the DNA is TGTGCCAGCACCCTATGCTACCAGCCCCAGCATTTT. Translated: CASTLCYQPQHF.

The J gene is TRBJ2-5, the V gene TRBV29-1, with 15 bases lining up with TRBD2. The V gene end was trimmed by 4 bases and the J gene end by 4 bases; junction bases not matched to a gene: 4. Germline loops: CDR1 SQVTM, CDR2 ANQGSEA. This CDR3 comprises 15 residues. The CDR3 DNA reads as TGCAGCGTTGTACCGGGACTAGCGGGAGGAGAGACCCAGTACTTC. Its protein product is CSVVPGLAGGETQYF.

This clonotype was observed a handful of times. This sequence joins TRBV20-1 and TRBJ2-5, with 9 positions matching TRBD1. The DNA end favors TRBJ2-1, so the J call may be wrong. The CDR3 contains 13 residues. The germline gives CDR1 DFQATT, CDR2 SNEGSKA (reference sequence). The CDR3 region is CSAVRDRVDEQFF. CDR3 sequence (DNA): TGCAGTGCTGTCCGGGACAGGGTGGATGAGCAGTTCTTC.

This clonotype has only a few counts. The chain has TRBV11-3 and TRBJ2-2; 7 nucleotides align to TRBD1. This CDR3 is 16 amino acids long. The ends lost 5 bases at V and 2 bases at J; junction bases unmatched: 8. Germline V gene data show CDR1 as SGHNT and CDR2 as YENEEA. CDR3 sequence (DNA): TGTGCCAGCAGCACCATAGGGACAGTAAACACCGGGGAGCTGTTTTTT. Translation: CASSTIGTVNTGELFF. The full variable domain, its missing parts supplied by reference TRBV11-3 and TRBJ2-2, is EAGVVQSPRYKIIEKKQPVAFWCNPISGHNTLYWYLQNLGQGPELLIRYENEEAVDDSQLPKDRFSAERLKGVDSTLKIQPAELGDSAVYLCASSTIGTVNTGELFFGEGSRLTVL.

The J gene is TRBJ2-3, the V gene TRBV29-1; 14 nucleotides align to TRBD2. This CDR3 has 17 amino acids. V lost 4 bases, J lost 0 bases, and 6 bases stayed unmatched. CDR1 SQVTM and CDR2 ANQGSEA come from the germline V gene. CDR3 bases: TGCAGCGTTGTGGGGACTAGCGGGGGCCTCAGCACAGATACGCAGTATTTT. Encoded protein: CSVVGTSGGLSTDTQYF.

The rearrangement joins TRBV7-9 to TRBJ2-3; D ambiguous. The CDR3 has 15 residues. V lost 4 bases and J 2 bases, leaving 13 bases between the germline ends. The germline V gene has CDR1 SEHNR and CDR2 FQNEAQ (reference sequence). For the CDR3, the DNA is TGTGCCAGCAGCTCCGCCCAACCAATCACAGATACGCAGTATTTT. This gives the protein CASSSAQPITDTQYF.

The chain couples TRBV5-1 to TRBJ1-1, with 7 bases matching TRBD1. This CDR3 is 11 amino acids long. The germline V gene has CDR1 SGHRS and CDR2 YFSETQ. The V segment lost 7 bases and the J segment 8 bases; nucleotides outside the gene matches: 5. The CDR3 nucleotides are TGCGCCAGCCGTGACAGGGCCGAAGCTTTCTTT. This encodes CASRDRAEAFF.

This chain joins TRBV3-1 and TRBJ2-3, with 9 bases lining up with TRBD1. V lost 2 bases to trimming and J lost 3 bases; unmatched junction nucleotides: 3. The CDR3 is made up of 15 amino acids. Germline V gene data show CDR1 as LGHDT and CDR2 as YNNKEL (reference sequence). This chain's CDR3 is CASSQRQGVTDTQYF. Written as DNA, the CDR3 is TGTGCCAGCAGCCAAAGACAGGGGGTGACAGATACGCAGTATTTT.

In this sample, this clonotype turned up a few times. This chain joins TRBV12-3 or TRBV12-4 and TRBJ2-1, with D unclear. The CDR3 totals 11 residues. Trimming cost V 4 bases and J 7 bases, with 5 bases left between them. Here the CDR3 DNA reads TGTGCCAGCAGTTCTTGGAATGAGCAGTTCTTC. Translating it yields CASSSWNEQFF.

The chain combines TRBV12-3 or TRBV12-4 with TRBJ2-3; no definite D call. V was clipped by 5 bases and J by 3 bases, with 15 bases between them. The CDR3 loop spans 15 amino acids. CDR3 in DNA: TGTGCCAGCAGTAGCGTTAGATACCTGACAGATACGCAGTATTTT. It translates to CASSSVRYLTDTQYF.

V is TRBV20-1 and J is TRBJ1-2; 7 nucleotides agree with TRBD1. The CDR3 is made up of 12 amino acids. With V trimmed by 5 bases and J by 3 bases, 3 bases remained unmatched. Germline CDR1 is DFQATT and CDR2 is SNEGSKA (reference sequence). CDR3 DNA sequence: TGCAGTGCTGAGGACAGGCACTATGGCTACACCTTC. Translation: CSAEDRHYGYTF.

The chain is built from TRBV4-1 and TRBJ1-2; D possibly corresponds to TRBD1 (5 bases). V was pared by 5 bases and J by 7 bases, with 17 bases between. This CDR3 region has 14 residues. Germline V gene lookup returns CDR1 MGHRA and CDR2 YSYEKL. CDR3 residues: CASSDGRAMGGYTF. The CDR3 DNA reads TGCGCCAGCAGCGACGGCAGGGCAATGGGTGGCTACACCTTC.

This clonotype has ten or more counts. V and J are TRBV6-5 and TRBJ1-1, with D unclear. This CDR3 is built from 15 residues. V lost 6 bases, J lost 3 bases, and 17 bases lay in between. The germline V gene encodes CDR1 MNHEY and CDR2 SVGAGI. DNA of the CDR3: TGTGCCAGCAGACCCCCTTGGGGAGGGTACACTGAAGCTTTCTTT. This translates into CASRPPWGGYTEAFF.

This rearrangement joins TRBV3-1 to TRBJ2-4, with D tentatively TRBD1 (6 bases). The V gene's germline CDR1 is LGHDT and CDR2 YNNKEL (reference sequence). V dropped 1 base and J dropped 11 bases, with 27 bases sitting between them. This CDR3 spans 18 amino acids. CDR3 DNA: TGTGCCAGCAGCCAAGCCAGGGGAGCGACGCACCCGATTATCCTTCAGTACTTC. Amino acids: CASSQARGATHPIILQYF.